This T cell receptor beta chain was recovered during a study of blood T cell repertoires in COVID-19. The data were produced by immunoSEQ multiplex PCR, yet TCRdb's version contains in-frame clones alone and is incomplete. The sample lists roughly 310,000 clones, 90% occurring once. Between the trimmed V and J ends, which lost 1 base and 3 bases, there was a span of 9 bases. The germline V gene encodes CDR1 SGHVS and CDR2 FQNEAQ. CDR3 size: 14 residues. Participants were aged roughly 18 to 90 years, lived in around 25 US areas, and enrolled virtually. In Cohort 3, a recovered donor had either two negative PCRs, clearance, or symptom resolution.

Specimen: PBMCs or T cells enriched from blood (not recorded which). This receptor was taken from a man aged 55 to 69 who had recovered from COVID-19. V is TRBV7-8 and J is TRBJ1-2; no definite D call. CDR3 bases: TGTGCCAGCAGCTTAGGAGCCGGGTACTATGGCTACACCTTC. Its protein product is CASSLGAGYYGYTF.